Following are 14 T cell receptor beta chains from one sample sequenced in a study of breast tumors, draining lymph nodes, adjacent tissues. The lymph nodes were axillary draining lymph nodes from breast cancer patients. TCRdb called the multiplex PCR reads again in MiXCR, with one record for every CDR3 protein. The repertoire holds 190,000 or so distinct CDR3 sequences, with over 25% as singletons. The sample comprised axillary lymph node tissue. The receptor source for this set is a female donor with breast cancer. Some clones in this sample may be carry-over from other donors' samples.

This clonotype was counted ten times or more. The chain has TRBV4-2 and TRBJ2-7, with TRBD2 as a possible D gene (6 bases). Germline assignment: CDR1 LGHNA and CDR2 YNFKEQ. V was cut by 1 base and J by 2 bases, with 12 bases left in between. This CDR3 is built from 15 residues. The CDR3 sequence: CASSQVLALTYEQYF. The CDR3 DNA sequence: TGTGCCAGCAGCCAAGTACTAGCCCTTACCTACGAGCAGTACTTC.

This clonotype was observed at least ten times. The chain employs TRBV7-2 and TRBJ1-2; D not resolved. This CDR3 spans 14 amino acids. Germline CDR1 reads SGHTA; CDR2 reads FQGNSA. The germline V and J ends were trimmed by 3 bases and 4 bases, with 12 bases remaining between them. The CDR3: CASSFESSTYGYTF. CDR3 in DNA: TGTGCCAGCAGCTTTGAGAGTTCCACCTATGGCTACACCTTC.

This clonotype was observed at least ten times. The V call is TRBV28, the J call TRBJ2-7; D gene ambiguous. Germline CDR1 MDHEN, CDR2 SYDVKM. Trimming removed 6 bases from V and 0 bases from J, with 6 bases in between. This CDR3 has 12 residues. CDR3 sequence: CASSGSSYEQYF. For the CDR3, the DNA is TGTGCCAGCAGCGGTTCCTCCTACGAGCAGTACTTC.

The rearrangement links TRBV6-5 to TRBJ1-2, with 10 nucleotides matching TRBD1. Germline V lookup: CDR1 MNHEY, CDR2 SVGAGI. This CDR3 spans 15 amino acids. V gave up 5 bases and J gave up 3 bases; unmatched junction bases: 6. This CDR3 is CASSTGQGDYYGYTF. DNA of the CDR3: TGTGCCAGCAGTACAGGACAGGGGGACTACTATGGCTACACCTTC.

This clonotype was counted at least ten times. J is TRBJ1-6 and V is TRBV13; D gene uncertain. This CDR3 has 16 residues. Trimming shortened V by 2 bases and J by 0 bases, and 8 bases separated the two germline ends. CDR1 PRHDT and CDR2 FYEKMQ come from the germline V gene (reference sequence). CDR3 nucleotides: TGTGCCAGCAGCTTAAAACTCAGCTCCTATAATTCACCCCTCCACTTT. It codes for CASSLKLSSYNSPLHF.

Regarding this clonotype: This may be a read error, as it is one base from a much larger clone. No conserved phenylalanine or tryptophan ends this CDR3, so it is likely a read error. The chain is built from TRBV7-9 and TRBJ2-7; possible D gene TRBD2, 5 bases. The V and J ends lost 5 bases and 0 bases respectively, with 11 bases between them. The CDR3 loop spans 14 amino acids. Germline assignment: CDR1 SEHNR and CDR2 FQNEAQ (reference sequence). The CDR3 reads CASSQTGSSYEQYL. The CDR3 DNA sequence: TGTGCCAGCAGCCAAACTGGGAGCTCCTACGAGCAGTACCTC.

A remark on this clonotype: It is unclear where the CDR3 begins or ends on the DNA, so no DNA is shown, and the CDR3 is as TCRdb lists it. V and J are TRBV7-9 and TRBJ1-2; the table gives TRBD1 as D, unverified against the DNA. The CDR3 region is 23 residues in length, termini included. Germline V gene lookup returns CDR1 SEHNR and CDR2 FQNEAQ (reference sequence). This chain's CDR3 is CASSPEDSSIYLCSVERLLGYTF.

The CDR3, as DNA: TGCGCCAGCACCCCCTTGGGTAGTAAGACCCAGTACTTC. Amino acid sequence: CASTPLGSKTQYF. V is TRBV5-1 and J is TRBJ2-5; D is unclear. The V gene lost 6 bases and the J gene lost 6 bases, with 15 bases spanning the gap. The germline V gene has CDR1 SGHRS and CDR2 YFSETQ. This CDR3 has 13 amino acids.

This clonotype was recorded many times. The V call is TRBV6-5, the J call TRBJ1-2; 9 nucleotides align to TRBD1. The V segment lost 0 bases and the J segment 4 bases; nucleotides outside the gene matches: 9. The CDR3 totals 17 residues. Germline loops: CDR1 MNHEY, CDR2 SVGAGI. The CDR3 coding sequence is TGTGCCAGCAGTTACTCGGTGACAGGGGGATCCCTCTATGGCTACACCTTC. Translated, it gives CASSYSVTGGSLYGYTF.

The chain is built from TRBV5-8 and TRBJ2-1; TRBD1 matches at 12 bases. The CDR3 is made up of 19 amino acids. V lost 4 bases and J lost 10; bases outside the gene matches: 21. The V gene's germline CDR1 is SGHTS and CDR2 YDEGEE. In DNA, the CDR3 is TGTGCCAGCAGCCCTGGCGGGACAGGGGGCGCGGGGCCCCGGGGGGAGCAGTTCTTC. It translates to CASSPGGTGGAGPRGEQFF.

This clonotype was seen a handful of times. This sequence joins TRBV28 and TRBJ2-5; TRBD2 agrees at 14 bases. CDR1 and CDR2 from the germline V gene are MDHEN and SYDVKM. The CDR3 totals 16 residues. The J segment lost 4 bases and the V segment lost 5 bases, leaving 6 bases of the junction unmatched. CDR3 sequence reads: CASSIGTSGSLETQYF. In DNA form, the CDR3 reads TGTGCCAGCAGTATAGGGACTAGCGGGAGTTTAGAGACCCAGTACTTC.

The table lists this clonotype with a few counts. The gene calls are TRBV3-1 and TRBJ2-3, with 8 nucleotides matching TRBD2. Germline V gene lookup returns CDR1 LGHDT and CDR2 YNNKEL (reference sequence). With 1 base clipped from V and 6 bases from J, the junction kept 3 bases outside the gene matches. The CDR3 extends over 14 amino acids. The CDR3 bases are TGTGCCAGCAGCCAAGGGTCGGGGGGGGATACGCAGTATTTT. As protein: CASSQGSGGDTQYF.

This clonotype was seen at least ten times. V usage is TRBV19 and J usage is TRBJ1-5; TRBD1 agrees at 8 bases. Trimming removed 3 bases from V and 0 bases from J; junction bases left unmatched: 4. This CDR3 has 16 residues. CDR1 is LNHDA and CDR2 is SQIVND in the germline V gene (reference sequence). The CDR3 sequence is CASSMTGAFSNQPQHF. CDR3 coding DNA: TGTGCCAGTAGTATGACAGGGGCCTTTAGCAATCAGCCCCAGCATTTT.

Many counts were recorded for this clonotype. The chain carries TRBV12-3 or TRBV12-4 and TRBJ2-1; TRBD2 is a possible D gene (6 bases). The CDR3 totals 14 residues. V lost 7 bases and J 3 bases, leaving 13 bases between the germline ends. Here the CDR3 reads CASNRDSNYNEQFF. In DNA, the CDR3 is TGTGCCAGCAACCGGGACTCGAACTACAATGAGCAGTTCTTC.